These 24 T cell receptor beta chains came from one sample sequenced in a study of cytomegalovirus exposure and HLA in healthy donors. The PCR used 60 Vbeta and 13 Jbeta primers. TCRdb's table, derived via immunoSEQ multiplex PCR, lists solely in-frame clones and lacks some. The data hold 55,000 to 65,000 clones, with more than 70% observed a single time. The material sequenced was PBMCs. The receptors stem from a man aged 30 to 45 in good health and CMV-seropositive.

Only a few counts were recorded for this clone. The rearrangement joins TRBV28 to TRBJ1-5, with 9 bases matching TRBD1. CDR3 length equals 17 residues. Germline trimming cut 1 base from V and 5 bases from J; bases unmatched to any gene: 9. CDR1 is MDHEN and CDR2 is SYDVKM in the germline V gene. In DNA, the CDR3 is TGTGCCAGCAGTTTATTACTTTTTACAGGGGGCGATCAGCCCCAGCATTTT. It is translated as CASSLLLFTGGDQPQHF.

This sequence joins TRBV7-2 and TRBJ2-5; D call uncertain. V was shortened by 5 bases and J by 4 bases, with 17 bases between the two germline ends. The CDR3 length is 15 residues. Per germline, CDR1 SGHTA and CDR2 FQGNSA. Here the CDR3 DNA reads TGTGCCAGCAGCCCCCACATGAACGCGGCAGAGACCCAGTACTTC. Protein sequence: CASSPHMNAAETQYF.

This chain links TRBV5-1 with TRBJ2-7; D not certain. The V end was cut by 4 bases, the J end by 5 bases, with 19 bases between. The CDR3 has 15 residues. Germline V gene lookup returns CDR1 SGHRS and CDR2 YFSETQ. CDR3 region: CASSLPRGQTNEQYF. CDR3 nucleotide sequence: TGCGCCAGCAGCCTCCCGCGTGGGCAGACCAACGAGCAGTACTTC.

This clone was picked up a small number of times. In nucleotides, the CDR3 is TGTGCCAGCAGCTTGGGGGGAAGGGGAGGCTACACCTTC. Protein: CASSLGGRGGYTF. The rearrangement links TRBV7-6 to TRBJ1-2, with a weak D call TRBD1 (5 bases). The CDR3 extends over 13 amino acids. V was pared by 3 bases and J by 8 bases, with 13 bases between. Germline CDR1 SGHVS, CDR2 FNYEAQ.

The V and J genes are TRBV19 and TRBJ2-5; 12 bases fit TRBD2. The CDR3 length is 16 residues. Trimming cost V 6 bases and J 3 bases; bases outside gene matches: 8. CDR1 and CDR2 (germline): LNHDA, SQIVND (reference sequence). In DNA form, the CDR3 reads TGTGCCAGTAGGGGACTAGCGGGTCAAAGGGAAGAGACCCAGTACTTC. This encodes CASRGLAGQREETQYF.

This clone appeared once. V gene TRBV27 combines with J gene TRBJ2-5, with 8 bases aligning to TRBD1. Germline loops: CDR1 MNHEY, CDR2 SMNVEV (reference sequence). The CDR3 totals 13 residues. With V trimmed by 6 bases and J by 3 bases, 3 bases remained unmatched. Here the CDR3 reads CASSYRGEETQYF. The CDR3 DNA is TGTGCCAGCAGCTACAGGGGGGAAGAGACCCAGTACTTC.

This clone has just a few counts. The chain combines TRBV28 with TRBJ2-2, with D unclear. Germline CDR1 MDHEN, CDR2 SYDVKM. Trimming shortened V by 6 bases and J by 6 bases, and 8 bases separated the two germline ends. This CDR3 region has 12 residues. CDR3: CASRLTPGELFF. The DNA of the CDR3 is TGTGCCAGCAGACTCACCCCCGGGGAGCTGTTTTTT.

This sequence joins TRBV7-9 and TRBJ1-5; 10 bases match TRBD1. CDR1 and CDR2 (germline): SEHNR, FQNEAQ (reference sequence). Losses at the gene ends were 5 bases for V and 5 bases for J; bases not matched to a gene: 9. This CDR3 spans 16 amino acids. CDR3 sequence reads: CASSPRQGARDQPQHF. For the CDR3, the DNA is TGTGCCAGCAGCCCCCGACAGGGGGCGCGAGATCAGCCCCAGCATTTT.

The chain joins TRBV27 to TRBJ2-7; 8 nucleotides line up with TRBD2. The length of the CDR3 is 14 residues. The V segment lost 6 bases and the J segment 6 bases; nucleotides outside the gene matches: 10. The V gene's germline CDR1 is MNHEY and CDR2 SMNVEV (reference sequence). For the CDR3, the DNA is TGTGCCAGCAGCCTCCCCGGACTAGCAGCCGAGCAGTACTTC. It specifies CASSLPGLAAEQYF.

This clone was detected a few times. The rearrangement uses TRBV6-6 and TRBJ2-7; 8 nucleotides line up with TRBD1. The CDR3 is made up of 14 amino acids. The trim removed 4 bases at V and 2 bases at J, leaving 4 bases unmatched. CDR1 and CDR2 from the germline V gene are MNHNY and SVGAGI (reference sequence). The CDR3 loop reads CASSSLTGAYEQYF. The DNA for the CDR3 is TGTGCCAGCAGTTCCTTGACAGGGGCCTACGAGCAGTACTTC.

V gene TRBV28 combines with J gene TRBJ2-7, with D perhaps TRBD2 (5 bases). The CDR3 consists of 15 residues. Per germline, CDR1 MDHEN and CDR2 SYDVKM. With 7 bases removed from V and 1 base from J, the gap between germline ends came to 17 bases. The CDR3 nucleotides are TGTGCCAGCACCCCAGAGGGAGTCCCTTCCTACGAGCAGTACTTC. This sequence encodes CASTPEGVPSYEQYF.

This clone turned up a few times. The CDR3: CASREPGTGGYEQYF. The DNA for the CDR3 is TGTGCCAGCAGAGAGCCCGGGACAGGGGGCTACGAGCAGTACTTC. The chain is built from TRBV6-1 and TRBJ2-7; 11 nucleotides line up with TRBD1. The CDR3 is 15 residues long. The ends lost 6 bases at V and 3 bases at J; junction bases unmatched: 7. Germline CDR1 and CDR2: MNHNS and SASEGT.

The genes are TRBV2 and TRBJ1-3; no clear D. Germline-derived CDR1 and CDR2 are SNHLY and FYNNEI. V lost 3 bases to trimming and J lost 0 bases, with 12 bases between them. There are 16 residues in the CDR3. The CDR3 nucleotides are TGTGCCAGCAGTGAGGGAGAGGGTTTCTCTGGAAACACCATATATTTT. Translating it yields CASSEGEGFSGNTIYF.

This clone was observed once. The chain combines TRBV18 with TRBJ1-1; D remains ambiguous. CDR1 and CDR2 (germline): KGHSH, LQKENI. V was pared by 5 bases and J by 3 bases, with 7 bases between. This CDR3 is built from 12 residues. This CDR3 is CASSWEDTEAFF. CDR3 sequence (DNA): TGTGCCAGCTCATGGGAGGACACTGAAGCTTTCTTT.

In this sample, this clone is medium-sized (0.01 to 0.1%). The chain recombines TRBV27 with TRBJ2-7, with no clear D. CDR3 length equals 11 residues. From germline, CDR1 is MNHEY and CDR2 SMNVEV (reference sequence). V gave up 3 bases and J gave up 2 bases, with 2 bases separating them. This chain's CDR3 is CASSFTYEQYF. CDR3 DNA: TGTGCCAGCAGTTTCACCTACGAGCAGTACTTC.

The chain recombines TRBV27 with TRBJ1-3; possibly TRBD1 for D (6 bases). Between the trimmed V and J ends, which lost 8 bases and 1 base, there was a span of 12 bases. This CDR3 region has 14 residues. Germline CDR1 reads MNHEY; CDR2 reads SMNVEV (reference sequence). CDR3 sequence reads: CASGQPYSGNTIYF. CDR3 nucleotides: TGTGCCAGCGGACAGCCCTATTCTGGAAACACCATATATTTT.

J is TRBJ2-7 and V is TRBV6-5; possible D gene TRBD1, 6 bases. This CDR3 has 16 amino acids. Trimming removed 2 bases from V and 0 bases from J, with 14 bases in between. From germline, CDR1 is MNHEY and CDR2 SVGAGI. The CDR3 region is CASSYLVSDSSYEQYF. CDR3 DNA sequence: TGTGCCAGCAGTTACCTGGTTTCGGACAGCTCCTACGAGCAGTACTTC.

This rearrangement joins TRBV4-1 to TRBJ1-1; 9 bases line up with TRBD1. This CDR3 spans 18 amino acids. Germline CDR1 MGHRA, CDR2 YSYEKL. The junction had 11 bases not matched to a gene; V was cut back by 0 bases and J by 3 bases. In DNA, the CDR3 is TGCGCCAGCAGCCAAGATGCTTTTACAGGGGGCGCCCACACTGAAGCTTTCTTT. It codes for CASSQDAFTGGAHTEAFF.

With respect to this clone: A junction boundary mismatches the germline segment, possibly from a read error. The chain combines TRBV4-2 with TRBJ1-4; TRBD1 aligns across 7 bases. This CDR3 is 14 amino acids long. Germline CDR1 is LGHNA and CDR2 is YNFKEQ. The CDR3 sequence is CASSREGAGGKLSF. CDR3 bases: TGTGCCAGCAGCCGAGAGGGGGCGGGTGGAAAACTGTCTTTT.

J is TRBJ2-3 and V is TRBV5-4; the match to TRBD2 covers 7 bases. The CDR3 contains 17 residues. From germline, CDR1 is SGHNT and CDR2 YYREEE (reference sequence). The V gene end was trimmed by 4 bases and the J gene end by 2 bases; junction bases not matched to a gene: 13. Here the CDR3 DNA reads TGTGCCAGCAGCCCTCGCCTTGGCCGGGGGGACACAGATACGCAGTATTTT. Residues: CASSPRLGRGDTDTQYF.

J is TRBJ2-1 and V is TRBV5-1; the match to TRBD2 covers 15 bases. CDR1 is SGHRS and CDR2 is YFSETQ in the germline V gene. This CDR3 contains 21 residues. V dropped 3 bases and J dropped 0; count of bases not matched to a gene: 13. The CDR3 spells CASSYPTKGLAGGISYNEQFF. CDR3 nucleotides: TGCGCCAGCAGCTATCCGACGAAGGGACTAGCGGGGGGCATCTCCTACAATGAGCAGTTCTTC.

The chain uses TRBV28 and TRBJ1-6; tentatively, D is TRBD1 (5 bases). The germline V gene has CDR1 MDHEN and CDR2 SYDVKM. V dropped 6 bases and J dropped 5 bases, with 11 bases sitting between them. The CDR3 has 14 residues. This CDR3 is CASRRRGNNSPLHF. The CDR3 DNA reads TGTGCCAGCAGGCGGAGGGGAAATAATTCACCCCTCCACTTT.

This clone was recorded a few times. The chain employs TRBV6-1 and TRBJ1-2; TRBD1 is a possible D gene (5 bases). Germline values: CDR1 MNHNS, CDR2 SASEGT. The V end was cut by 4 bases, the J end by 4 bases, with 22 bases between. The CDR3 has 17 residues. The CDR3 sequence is CASSVARATASIYGYTF. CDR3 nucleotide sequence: TGTGCCAGCAGTGTTGCCCGAGCGACAGCGTCTATCTATGGCTACACCTTC.

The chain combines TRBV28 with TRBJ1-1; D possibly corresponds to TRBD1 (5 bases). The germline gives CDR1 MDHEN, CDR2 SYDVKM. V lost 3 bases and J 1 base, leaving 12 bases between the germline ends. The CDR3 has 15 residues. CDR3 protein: CASSLTLRGNTEAFF. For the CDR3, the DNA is TGTGCCAGCAGTTTGACCCTTAGGGGGAACACTGAAGCTTTCTTT.